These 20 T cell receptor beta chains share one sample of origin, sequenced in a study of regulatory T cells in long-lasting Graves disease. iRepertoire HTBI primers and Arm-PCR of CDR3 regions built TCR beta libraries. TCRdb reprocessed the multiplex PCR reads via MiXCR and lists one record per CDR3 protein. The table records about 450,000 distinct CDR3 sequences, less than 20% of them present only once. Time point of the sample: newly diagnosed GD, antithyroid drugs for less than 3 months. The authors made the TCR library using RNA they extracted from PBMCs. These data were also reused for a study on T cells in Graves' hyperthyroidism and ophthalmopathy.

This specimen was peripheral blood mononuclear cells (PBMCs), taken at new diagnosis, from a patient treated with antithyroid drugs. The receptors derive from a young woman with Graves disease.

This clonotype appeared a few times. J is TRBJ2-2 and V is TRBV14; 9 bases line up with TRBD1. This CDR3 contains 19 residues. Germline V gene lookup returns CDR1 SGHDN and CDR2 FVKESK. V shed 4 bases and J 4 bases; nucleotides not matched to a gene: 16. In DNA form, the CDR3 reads TGTGCCAGCAGCCTCCGGGACAGGGATCCTAGGACCACCACCGGGGAGCTGTTTTTT. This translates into CASSLRDRDPRTTTGELFF. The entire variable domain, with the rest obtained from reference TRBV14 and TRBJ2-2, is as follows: EAGVTQFPSHSVIEKGQTVTLRCDPISGHDNLYWYRRVMGKEIKFLLHFVKESKQDESGMPNNRFLAERTGGTYSTLKVQPAELEDSGVYFCASSLRDRDPRTTTGELFFGEGSRLTVL.

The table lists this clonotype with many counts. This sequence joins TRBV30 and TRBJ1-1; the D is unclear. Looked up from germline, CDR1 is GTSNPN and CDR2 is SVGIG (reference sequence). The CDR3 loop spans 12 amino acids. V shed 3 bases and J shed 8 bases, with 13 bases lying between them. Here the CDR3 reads CAWRDYGEEAFF. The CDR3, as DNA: TGTGCCTGGAGAGATTACGGTGAAGAAGCTTTCTTT.

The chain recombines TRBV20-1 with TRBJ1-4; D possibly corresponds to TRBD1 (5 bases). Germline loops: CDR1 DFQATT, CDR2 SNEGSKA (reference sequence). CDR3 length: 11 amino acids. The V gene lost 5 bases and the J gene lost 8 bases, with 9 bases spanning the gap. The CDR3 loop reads CSAWRGEKLFF. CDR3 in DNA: TGCAGTGCTTGGCGGGGGGAAAAACTGTTTTTT.

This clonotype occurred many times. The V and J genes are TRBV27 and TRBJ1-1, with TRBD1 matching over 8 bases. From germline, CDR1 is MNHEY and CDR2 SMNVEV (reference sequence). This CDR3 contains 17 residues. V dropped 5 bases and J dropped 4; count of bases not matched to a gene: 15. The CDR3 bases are TGTGCCAGCAGTCCGTCCCCACACAGGGGGGAGAGCACTGAAGCTTTCTTT. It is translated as CASSPSPHRGESTEAFF.

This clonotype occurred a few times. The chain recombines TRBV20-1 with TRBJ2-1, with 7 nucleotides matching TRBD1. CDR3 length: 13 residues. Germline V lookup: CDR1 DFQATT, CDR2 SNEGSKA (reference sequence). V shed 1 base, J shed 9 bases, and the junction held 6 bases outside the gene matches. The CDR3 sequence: CSARVDRVGEQFF. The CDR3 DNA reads TGCAGTGCTAGAGTTGACAGGGTCGGTGAGCAGTTCTTC.

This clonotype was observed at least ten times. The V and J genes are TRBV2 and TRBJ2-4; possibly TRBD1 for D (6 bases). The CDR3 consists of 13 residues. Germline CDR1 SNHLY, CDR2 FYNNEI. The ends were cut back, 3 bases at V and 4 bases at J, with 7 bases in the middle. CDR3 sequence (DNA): TGTGCCAGCAGTGATCAGGGGAAAAACATTCAGTACTTC. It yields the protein CASSDQGKNIQYF.

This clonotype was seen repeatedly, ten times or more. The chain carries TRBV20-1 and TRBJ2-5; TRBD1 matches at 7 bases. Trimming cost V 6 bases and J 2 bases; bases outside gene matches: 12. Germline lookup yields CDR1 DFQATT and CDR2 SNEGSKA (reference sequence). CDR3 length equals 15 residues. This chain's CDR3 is CSALPLQGKQETQYF. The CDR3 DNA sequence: TGCAGTGCGCTACCCTTACAGGGGAAACAAGAGACCCAGTACTTC.

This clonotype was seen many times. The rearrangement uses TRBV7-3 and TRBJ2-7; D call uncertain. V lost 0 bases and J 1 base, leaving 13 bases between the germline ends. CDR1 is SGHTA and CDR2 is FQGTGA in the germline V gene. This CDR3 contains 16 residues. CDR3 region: CASSLTAIAGSYEQYF. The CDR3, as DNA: TGTGCCAGCAGCTTAACCGCGATAGCAGGTTCCTACGAGCAGTACTTC. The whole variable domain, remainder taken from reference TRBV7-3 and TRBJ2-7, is GAGVSQTPSNKVTEKGKYVELRCDPISGHTALYWYRQSLGQGPEFLIYFQGTGAADDSGLPNDRFFAVRPEGSVSTLKIQRTERGDSAVYLCASSLTAIAGSYEQYFGPGTRLTVT.

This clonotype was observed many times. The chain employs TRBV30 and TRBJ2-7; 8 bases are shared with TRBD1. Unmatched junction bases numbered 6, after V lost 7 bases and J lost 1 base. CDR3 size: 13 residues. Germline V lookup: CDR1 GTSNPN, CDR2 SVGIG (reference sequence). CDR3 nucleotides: TGTGCCTCGAACCGGGACAGGTCCTACGAGCAGTACTTC. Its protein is CASNRDRSYEQYF.

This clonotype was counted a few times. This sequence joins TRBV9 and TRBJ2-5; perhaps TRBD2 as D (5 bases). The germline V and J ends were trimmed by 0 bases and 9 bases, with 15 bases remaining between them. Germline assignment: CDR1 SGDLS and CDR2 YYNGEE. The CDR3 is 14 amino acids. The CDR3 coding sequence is TGTGCCAGCAGCGTAGAGGGAGTATTGGGTTCCCAGTACTTC. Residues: CASSVEGVLGSQYF.

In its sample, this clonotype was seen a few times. CDR3 in amino acids: CSASHHRGLNNSYEQYF. The CDR3 region has the DNA TGCAGTGCTAGCCATCACCGCGGCCTCAACAACTCCTACGAGCAGTACTTC. The chain links TRBV20-1 to TRBJ2-7; D unclear. Germline assignment: CDR1 DFQATT and CDR2 SNEGSKA (reference sequence). The CDR3 consists of 17 residues. Deletions cut 3 bases from V and 0 bases from J, with 21 bases between.

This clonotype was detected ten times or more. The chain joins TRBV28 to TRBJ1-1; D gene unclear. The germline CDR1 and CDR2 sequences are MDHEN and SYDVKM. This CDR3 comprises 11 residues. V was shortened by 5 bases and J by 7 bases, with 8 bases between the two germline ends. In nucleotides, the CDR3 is TGTGCCAGCAGTCCGCAAGGTGAAGCTTTCTTT. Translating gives CASSPQGEAFF.

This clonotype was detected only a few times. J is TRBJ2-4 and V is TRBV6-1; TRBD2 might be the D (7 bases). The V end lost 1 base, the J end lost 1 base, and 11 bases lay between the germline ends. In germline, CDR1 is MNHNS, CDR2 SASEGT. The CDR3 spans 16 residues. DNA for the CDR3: TGTGCCAGCAGTGAAGTGGGGGGGCTCGCCAAAAACATTCAGTACTTC. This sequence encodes CASSEVGGLAKNIQYF.

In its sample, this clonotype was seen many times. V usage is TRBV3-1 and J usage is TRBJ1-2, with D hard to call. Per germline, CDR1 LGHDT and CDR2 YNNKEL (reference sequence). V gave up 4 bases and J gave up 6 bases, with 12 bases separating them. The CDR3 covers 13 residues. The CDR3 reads CASSLPGSDGYTF. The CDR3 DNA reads TGTGCCAGCAGCCTTCCGGGATCGGATGGCTACACCTTC.

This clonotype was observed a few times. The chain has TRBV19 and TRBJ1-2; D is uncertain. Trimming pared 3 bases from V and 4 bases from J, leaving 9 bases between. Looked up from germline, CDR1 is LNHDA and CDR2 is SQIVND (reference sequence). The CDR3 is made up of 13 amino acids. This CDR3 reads CASSIPGPYGYTF. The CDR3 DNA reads TGTGCCAGTAGTATTCCAGGACCCTATGGCTACACCTTC.

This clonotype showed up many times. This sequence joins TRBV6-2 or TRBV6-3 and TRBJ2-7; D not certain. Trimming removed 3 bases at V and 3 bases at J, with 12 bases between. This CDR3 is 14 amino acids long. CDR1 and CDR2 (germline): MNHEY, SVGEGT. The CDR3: CASSYGGVIYEQYF. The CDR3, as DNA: TGTGCCAGCAGTTATGGCGGTGTGATCTACGAGCAGTACTTC.

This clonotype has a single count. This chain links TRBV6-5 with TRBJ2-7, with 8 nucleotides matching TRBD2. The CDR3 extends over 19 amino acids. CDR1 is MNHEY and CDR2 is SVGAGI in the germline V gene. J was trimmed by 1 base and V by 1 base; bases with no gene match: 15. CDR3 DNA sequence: TGTGCCAGCAGTTACTTAGGACTAGCAGAAGCTTCAGAATCCTACGAGCAGTACTTC. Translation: CASSYLGLAEASESYEQYF.

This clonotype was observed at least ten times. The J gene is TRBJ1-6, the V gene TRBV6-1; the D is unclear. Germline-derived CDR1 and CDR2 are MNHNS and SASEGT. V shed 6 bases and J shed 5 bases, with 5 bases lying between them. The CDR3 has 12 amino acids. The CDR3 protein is CASRQNNSPLHF. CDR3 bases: TGTGCCAGCAGACAGAATAATTCACCCCTCCACTTT.

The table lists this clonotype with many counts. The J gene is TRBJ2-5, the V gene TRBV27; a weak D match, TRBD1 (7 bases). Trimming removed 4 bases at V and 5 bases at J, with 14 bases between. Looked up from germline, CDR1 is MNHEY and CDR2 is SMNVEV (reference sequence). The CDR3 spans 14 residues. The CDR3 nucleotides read TGTGCCAGCAGTTCCGCCAGGGGGAGGGAGACCCAGTACTTC. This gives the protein CASSSARGRETQYF.

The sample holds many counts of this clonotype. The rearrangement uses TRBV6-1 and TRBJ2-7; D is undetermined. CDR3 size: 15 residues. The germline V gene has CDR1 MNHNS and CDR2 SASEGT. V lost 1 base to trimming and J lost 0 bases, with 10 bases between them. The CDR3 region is CASSEGTPHSYEQYF. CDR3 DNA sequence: TGTGCCAGCAGTGAAGGGACCCCCCACTCCTACGAGCAGTACTTC.